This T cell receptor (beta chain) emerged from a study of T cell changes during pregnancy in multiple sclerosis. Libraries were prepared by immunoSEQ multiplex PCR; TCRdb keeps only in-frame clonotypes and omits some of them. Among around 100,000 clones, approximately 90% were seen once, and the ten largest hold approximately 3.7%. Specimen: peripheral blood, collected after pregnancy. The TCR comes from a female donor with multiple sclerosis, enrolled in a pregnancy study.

The CDR3 DNA sequence: TGCGCCAGCAGCCCGTCGACAGGGATTAACACTGAAGCTTTCTTT. Translated: CASSPSTGINTEAFF. V gene TRBV5-1 combines with J gene TRBJ1-1, with 7 bases aligning to TRBD1. CDR3 length: 15 residues. CDR1 is SGHRS and CDR2 is YFSETQ in the germline V gene. V shed 4 bases, J shed 2 bases, and the junction held 8 bases outside the gene matches.